Listed below are T cell receptor beta chains from one sample, sequenced in a study of T cells in Graves' hyperthyroidism and ophthalmopathy. A single record per CDR3 protein comes from TCRdb applying MiXCR to the multiplex PCR reads. The sample has approximately 600,000 distinct CDR3 sequences, 12% to 15% seen once; the top ten hold roughly 7%. The sequenced sample consisted of blood. Every receptor here comes from a young woman with Graves' ophthalmopathy. The CDR3 runs from the conserved cysteine through the conserved F or W. The D gene is left open where the match is weak. Only part of the rows carry a size: once, few, many, or a class if the clone is expanded.

>TRBJ2-3|TRBV20-1|NA|many
TGCAGTGCTCAACGAGGGCAGGGCACAGATACGCAGTATTTT
CSAQRGQGTDTQYF
>TRBJ2-2|TRBV7-2|TRBD2|many
TGTGCCAGCAGACCCGCGGGAGTTGGCGGGGAGCTGTTTTTT
CASRPAGVGGELFF
>TRBJ1-5|TRBV28|TRBD1|many
TGTGCCAGCAGTTCACGGGACAGTGGGAGACAGCCCCAGCATTTT
CASSSRDSGRQPQHF
>TRBJ2-5|TRBV19|TRBD1|few
TGTGCCAGTACCCCGGACAGGTCGCGCGAGACCCAGTACTTC
CASTPDRSRETQYF
>TRBJ1-2|TRBV11-2|TRBD1|many
TGTGCCAGCAGCCGACAGGGTTCTAACTATGGCTACACCTTC
CASSRQGSNYGYTF
>TRBJ2-7|TRBV10-3|NA|many
TGTGCCATCAGTGCAGGCCAGGACCTCTACGAGCAGTACTTC
CAISAGQDLYEQYF
>TRBJ2-1|TRBV20-1|NA|many
TGCAGCCAAAACGGGGAACTCCTCAATGAGCAGTTCTTC
CSQNGELLNEQFF
>TRBJ1-2|TRBV20-1|TRBD1|NA
TGCAGTGCACCCCGGGACAGGGGGACCCACTATGGCTACACCTTC
CSAPRDRGTHYGYTF
>TRBJ2-1|TRBV7-9|TRBD2|few
TGTGCCAGCAGCTCCCCGGGGGGGCGAACAAATGAGCAGTTCTTC
CASSSPGGRTNEQFF
>TRBJ2-5|TRBV12-3/TRBV12-4|NA|many
TGTGCCAGCAGTCCCTTCCTAGAGACCCAGTACTTC
CASSPFLETQYF
>TRBJ2-7|TRBV7-9|TRBD2|once
TGTGCCAGCAGCCGCGGGGGGGCCACCTACGAGCAGTACTTC
CASSRGGATYEQYF
>TRBJ2-3|TRBV28|NA|few
TGTGCCAGCAGTTTATGGCAGATTAGCACAGGTACGCAGTATTTT
CASSLWQISTGTQYF
>TRBJ1-2|TRBV19|TRBD1|NA
TGTGCCAGTAGCCGGGACAGGGGGCCCGACGGTGGCTACACCTTC
CASSRDRGPDGGYTF
>TRBJ2-5|TRBV3-1|NA|many
TGTGCCAGCAGCCAAGATTGGTGGGCTTCTATTAAACAAGAGACCCAGTACTTC
CASSQDWWASIKQETQYF
>TRBJ2-7|TRBV18|NA|NA
TGTGCCAGCTCACCACCAAACCAGGAGGGCTACGAGCAGTACTTC
CASSPPNQEGYEQYF
>TRBJ2-5|TRBV5-1|TRBD1|few
TGCGCCAGCAGCATATCGACAGGGGCCCAAGAGACCCAGTACTTC
CASSISTGAQETQYF
>TRBJ1-3|TRBV28|TRBD1|many
TGTGCCAGCAGGGGGACAGTATCTGGAAACACCATATATTTT
CASRGTVSGNTIYF
>TRBJ2-7|TRBV9|NA|many
TGTGCCAGCAGCGAGACTTTCCAGGTCTACGAGCAGTACTTC
CASSETFQVYEQYF
>TRBJ1-1|TRBV30|NA|many
TGTGCCTGGAGTACGGCAGACGGAGCTTTCTTT
CAWSTADGAFF
>TRBJ1-1|TRBV7-2|NA|many
TGTGCCAGCACCCGTGACGTCCCGGGGGACACTGAAGCTTTCTTT
CASTRDVPGDTEAFF
>TRBJ2-7|TRBV27|NA|many
TGTGCCAGCAGTCCTTGGGGGTCTTTTCTCTACGAGCAGTACTTC
CASSPWGSFLYEQYF
>TRBJ2-2|TRBV30|NA|many
TGTGCCTGGAGGGACCTCACCGGGGAGCTGTTTTTT
CAWRDLTGELFF
>TRBJ2-6|TRBV11-2|NA|many
TGTGCCAGCAGCTCGATCAGGGGCACTGGGGCCAACGTCCTGACTTTC
CASSSIRGTGANVLTF
>TRBJ1-3|TRBV28|TRBD1|many
TGTGCCAGCAGTTTTTCCGACAGGGTTGGAAACACCATATATTTT
CASSFSDRVGNTIYF
>TRBJ2-7|TRBV5-1|TRBD1|NA
TGCGCCAGCAGCAAGGACAGGGTAGGTGTGGACGAGCAGTACTTC
CASSKDRVGVDEQYF
>TRBJ2-7|TRBV6-1|NA|NA
TGTGCCAGCGGCAATCTTTTTTGGACTCCCCCGGGGGAGCAGTACTTC
CASGNLFWTPPGEQYF
>TRBJ1-1|TRBV20-1|NA|many
TGCAGTGCTAGAGATCTGGGCAGGGTACGTGAAGCTTTCTTT
CSARDLGRVREAFF
>TRBJ2-7|TRBV3-1|NA|many
TGTGCCAGCAGCCAAGAGCGGGACTACGAGCAGTACTTC
CASSQERDYEQYF
>TRBJ2-7|TRBV30|NA|many
TGTGCCTGGACCAGGGGATTCTCCTACGAGCAGTACTTC
CAWTRGFSYEQYF
>TRBJ2-1|TRBV15|NA|many
TGTGCCACCAGCAGAGTAACCTACCTGACTTCCTACAATGAGCAGTTCTTC
CATSRVTYLTSYNEQFF
>TRBJ1-2|TRBV5-1|NA|few
TGCGCCAGCAGCGAGACCAGGGAGGCTTCGGAAGGCTACACCTTC
CASSETREASEGYTF
>TRBJ2-6|TRBV18|NA|NA
TGTGCCAGCTCGACTGGAAAAGGGGGTTGGATGGCTGGGGCCAACGTCCTGACTTTC
CASSTGKGGWMAGANVLTF
>TRBJ2-7|TRBV18|NA|many
TGTGCCAGCTCAGGGCAGGACGAGCAGTACTTC
CASSGQDEQYF
>TRBJ1-2|TRBV28|NA|many
TGTGCCAGCAGTTCCCCCCAGGTGGGGCCTTATGGCTACACCTTC
CASSSPQVGPYGYTF
>TRBJ2-7|TRBV20-1|NA|few
TGCAGTGCCAGGACACGTAAGGCCCAGGGCATCGAGCAGTACTTC
CSARTRKAQGIEQYF
>TRBJ1-2|TRBV30|TRBD1|many
TGTGCCTGGTCCAACACAGGGGAGGGTGGCTACACCTTC
CAWSNTGEGGYTF
>TRBJ1-2|TRBV5-5|TRBD1|many
TGTGCCAGCAGCTTCTGGACAGGGGGCAACTATGGCTACACCTTC
CASSFWTGGNYGYTF
>TRBJ2-3|TRBV7-9|TRBD2|many
TGTGCCAGCAGCCCGGGGCTCCTAGCGGGAGGGACAGATACGCAGTATTTT
CASSPGLLAGGTDTQYF
>TRBJ1-1|TRBV6-1|NA|NA
TGTGCCAGCAGCCAAGATCTCGGACGAGGGGGGGGACCGGGCACTGAAGCTTTCTTT
CASSQDLGRGGGPGTEAFF
>TRBJ2-7|TRBV10-3|NA|many
TGTGCCATCAGTGAGTCGGCGGGGGCCACCTACGAGCAGTACTTC
CAISESAGATYEQYF
>TRBJ2-5|TRBV5-6|NA|NA
TGTGCCAGCAGCTCGGATCCTCAACGGGCCCTATGGGAGACCCAGTACTTC
CASSSDPQRALWETQYF
>TRBJ1-1|TRBV7-2|NA|many
TGTGCCAGCAGCACAGCATATCCCGAAGCTTTCTTT
CASSTAYPEAFF
>TRBJ2-2|TRBV4-1|NA|few
TGCGCCAGCAGCGAATTACAGGGGGGGATAAACACCGGGGAGCTGTTTTTT
CASSELQGGINTGELFF
>TRBJ2-6|TRBV12-3/TRBV12-4|NA|many
TGTGCCAGCAGTTTTGAGGGAGGTGGGGCCAACGTCCTGACTTTC
CASSFEGGGANVLTF
>TRBJ1-1|TRBV19|TRBD1|many
TGTGCCAGTAGTATTGACAGGACAGGGACCGCGGACACTGAAGCTTTCTTT
CASSIDRTGTADTEAFF
>TRBJ1-6|TRBV27|TRBD1|NA
TGTGCCAGCAGTTTTTCCCGGACAGGGAGCTCCTATAATTCACCCCTCCACTTT
CASSFSRTGSSYNSPLHF
>TRBJ1-5|TRBV7-9|NA|few
TGTGCCAGCAGCCACAATCGGGTAATCCAGCCCCAGCATTTT
CASSHNRVIQPQHF
>TRBJ2-3|TRBV20-1|TRBD1|many
TGCAGTGCCGGACAGGGGGCAAGAGATACGCAGTATTTT
CSAGQGARDTQYF
>TRBJ1-5|TRBV20-1|NA|many
TGCAGTGCTAGTGCGACAGCTACCGATCAGCCCCAGCATTTT
CSASATATDQPQHF